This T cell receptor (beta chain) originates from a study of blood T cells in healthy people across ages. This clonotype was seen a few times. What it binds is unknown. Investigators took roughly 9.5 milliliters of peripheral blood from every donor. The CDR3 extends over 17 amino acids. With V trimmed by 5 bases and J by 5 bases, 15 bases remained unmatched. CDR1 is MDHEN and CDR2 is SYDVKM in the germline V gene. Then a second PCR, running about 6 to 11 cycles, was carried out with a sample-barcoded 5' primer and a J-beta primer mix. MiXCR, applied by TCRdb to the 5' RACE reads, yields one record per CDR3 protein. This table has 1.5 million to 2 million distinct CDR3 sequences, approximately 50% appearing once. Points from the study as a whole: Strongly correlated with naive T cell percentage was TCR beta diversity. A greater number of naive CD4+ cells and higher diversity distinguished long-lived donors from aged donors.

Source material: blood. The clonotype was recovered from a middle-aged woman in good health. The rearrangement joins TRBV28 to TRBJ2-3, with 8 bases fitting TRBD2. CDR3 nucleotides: TGTGCCAGCAGTCTTACTTCTCAGCGGGGGCCCCTAGATACGCAGTATTTT. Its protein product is CASSLTSQRGPLDTQYF.